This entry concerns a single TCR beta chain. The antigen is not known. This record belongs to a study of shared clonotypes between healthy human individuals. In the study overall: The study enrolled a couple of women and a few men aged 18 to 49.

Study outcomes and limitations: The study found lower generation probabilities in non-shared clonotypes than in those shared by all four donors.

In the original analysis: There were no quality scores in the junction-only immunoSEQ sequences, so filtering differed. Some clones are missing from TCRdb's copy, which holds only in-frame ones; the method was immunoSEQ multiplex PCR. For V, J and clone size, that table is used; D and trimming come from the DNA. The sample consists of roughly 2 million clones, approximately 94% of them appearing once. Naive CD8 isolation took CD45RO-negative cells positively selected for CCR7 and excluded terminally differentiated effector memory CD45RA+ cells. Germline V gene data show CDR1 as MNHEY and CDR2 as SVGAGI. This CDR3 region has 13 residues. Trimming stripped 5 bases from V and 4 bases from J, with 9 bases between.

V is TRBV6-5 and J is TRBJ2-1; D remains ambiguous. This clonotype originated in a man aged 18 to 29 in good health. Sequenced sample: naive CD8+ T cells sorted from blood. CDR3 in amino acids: CASSPQSYNEQFF. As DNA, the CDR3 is TGTGCCAGCAGTCCCCAGTCATACAATGAGCAGTTCTTC.